Given below is one TCR beta chain in context. Antigen specificity is unknown. This entry belongs to a study of cytomegalovirus exposure and HLA in healthy donors. Study-wide results and limits: A prior analysis recorded that most TCR beta V segments were productive about 87% or about 30% of the time.

The PCR was carried out with 60 Vbeta primers and 13 Jbeta primers. Only in-frame clones appear in the TCRdb table, and some are missing; sequencing was by immunoSEQ multiplex PCR. In the table there are 200,000 to 250,000 clones, about 83% of which are singletons. Germline CDR1 is DFQATT and CDR2 is SNEGSKA (reference sequence). There are 11 residues in the CDR3. Trimming took off 3 bases at V and 7 bases at J, with 10 bases between the two ends. This rearrangement joins TRBV20-1 to TRBJ2-7; D is undetermined. Input material: PBMCs. The origin of this receptor is a human donor in good health. CDR3 DNA sequence: TGCAGTGCTAGTACTTCTAGGGAGCAGTACTTC. It codes for CSASTSREQYF.